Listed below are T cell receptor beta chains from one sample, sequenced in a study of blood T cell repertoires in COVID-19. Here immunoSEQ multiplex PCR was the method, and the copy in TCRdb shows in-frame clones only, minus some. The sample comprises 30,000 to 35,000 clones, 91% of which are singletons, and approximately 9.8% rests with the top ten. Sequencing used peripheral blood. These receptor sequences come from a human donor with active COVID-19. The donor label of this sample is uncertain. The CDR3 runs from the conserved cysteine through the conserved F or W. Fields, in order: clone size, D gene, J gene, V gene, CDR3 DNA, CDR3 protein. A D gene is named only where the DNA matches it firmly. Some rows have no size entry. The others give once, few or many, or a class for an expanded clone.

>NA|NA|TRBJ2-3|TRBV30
TGTGCCTGGAGCGAAATTACAGAAGCAGATACGCAGTATTTT
CAWSEITEADTQYF
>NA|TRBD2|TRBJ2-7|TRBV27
TGTGCCAGCTCCCTGGGGGGGGATACCTACGAGCAGTACTTC
CASSLGGDTYEQYF
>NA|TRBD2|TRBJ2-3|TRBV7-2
TGTGCCAGCAGCTCCCGACTAGCGGTGTGGGGCACAGATACGCAGTATTTT
CASSSRLAVWGTDTQYF
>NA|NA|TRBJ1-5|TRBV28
TGTGCCAGCAGTTTATTAGTTGGGGGCGCAGATCAGCCCCAGCATTTT
CASSLLVGGADQPQHF
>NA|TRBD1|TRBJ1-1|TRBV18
TGTGCCAGCTCACTACGGGTCCAGGGGGCGCAGCCCTCTGAAGCTTTCTTT
CASSLRVQGAQPSEAFF
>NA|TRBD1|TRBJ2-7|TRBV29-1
TGCAGCGTTGCCGGGACAGGGAGAGGCGAGCAGTACTTC
CSVAGTGRGEQYF
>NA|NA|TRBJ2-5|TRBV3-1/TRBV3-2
TGTGCCAGCAGCCAAGATAGGACAGACGACCAAGAGACCCAGTACTTC
CASSQDRTDDQETQYF
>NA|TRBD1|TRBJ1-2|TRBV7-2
TGTGCCAGCAGCTCCCGACCAGGGGGCGCAGGCTACACCTTC
CASSSRPGGAGYTF
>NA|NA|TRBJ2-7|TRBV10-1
TGCGCCAGCAGCTCCGGGACGGGGACCGGGGGCGAGCAGTACTTC
CASSSGTGTGGEQYF
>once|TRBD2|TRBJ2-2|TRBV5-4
TGTGCCAGCAGCCGAGGACTAGCGGGAGATCTTACCGGGGAGCTGTTTTTT
CASSRGLAGDLTGELFF
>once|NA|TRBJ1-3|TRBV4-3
TGCGCCAGCAGCCAAGATTGGGGGGACTCTGGAAACACCATATATTTT
CASSQDWGDSGNTIYF
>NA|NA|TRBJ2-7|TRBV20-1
TGCAGTGCTAGTGGGGGCCCTTTAGGTACCTACGAGCAGTACTTC
CSASGGPLGTYEQYF
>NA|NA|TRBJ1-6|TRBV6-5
TGTGCCAGCAGTTACGACAATTCCTATAATTCACCCCTCCACTTT
CASSYDNSYNSPLHF
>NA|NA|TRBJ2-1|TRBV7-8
TGTGCCAGCAGCCCGGACTGGAAGAGCTCCTACAATGAGCAGTTCTTC
CASSPDWKSSYNEQFF
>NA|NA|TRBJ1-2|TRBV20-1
TGCAGTGCTAGTTTGGCAGATGGCTACACCTTC
CSASLADGYTF
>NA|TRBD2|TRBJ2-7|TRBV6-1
TGTGCCAGCAGTGATTGGCTAGCGGGGGACTCCTACGAGCAGTACTTC
CASSDWLAGDSYEQYF
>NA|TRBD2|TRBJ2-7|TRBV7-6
TGTGCCAGCAGCCCGAGGACTAGCGGGAGGTTCGCCCACGAGCAGTACTTC
CASSPRTSGRFAHEQYF
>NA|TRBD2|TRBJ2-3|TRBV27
TGTGCCAGCAGTTCGACCACTAGCGGGAGAACAGATACGCAGTATTTT
CASSSTTSGRTDTQYF
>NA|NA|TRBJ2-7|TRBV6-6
TGTGCCAGCAGTACAGGTGACTACGAGCAGTACTTC
CASSTGDYEQYF
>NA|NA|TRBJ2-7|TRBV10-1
TGCGCCAGCAACCCAAGGGGGGGGATCCACGAGCAGTACTTC
CASNPRGGIHEQYF
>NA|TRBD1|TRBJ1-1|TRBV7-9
TGTGCCAGCAGCTCCCGACAGGGGAGGCTCATGAACACTGAAGCTTTCTTT
CASSSRQGRLMNTEAFF
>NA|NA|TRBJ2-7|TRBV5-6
TGTGCCAGCAGCTTGCCCCTTAGTGGGGGGGCCAACGAGCAGTACTTC
CASSLPLSGGANEQYF
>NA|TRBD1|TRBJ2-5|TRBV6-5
TGTGCCAGCAGTAAACAGGGGGTTAGGGAGACCCAGTACTTC
CASSKQGVRETQYF
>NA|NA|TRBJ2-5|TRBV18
TGTGCCAGCTCACCGCGGGACTTCCAAGAGACCCAGTACTTC
CASSPRDFQETQYF
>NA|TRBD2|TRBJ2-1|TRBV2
TGTGCCAGCAGTGTTTTAGCTAGCGGGATTGGTGAGCAGTTCTTC
CASSVLASGIGEQFF
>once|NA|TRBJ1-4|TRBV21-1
TGTGCCAGCAGCAAAGTAGTTGAAAAACTGTTTTTT
CASSKVVEKLFF
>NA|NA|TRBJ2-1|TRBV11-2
TGTGCCAGCAGCACAGGACAAGCTGCTTATCAGTTCTTC
CASSTGQAAYQFF
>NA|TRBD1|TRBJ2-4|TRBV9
TGTGCCAGCAGCGTTGGACAGGACAACATTCAGTACTTC
CASSVGQDNIQYF
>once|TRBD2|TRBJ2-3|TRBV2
TGTGCCAGCTCCAGGCGGGAGCCTATAACAGATACGCAGTATTTT
CASSRREPITDTQYF
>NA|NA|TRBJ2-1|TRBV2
TGTGCCAGCACCGGGACAACCAATGAGCAGTTCTTC
CASTGTTNEQFF
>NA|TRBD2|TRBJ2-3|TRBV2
TGTGCCAGCAGTCCAGGCCGACTAGCGGGGGGTACAGATACGCAGTATTTT
CASSPGRLAGGTDTQYF
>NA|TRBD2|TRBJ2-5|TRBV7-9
TGTGCCAGCAGCGTGACTAGCGGGGGGAAAGAGACCCAGTACTTC
CASSVTSGGKETQYF
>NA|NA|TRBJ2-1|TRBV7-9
TGTGCCAGCAGCCCCGGAGGGCGAAACAATGAGCAGTTCTTC
CASSPGGRNNEQFF
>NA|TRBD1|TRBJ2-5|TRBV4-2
TGTGCCAGCAGCCAGGGGGGGACAGGGGGCCAAGAGACCCAGTACTTC
CASSQGGTGGQETQYF
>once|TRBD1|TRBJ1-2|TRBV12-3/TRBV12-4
TGTGCCACTGACCGGGACAGGGGCCCTCCGATCTTC
CATDRDRGPPIF
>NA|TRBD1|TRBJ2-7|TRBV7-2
TGTGCCAGCAGCCGTAACAGGGGTCCCTACGAGCAGTACTTC
CASSRNRGPYEQYF
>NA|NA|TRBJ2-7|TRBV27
TGTGCCAGCAGTCCCGCGGCACTTGGAACCTACGAGCAGTACTTC
CASSPAALGTYEQYF
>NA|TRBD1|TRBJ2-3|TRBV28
TGTGCCAGCACCACCGGGACAGTTCCACGTACGCAGTATTTT
CASTTGTVPRTQYF
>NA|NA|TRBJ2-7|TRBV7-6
TGTGCCAGCAGCTTAGGGGCGGGTCCCCTCTACGAGCAGTACTTC
CASSLGAGPLYEQYF
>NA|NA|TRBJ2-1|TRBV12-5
TGTGCTAGTGGTCAGACAGGTTTACCTGAGCAGTTCTTC
CASGQTGLPEQFF
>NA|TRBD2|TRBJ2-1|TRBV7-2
TGTGCCAGCAGCTTTCCTACTAGCGGATCCAGGCACAATGAGCAGTTCTTC
CASSFPTSGSRHNEQFF